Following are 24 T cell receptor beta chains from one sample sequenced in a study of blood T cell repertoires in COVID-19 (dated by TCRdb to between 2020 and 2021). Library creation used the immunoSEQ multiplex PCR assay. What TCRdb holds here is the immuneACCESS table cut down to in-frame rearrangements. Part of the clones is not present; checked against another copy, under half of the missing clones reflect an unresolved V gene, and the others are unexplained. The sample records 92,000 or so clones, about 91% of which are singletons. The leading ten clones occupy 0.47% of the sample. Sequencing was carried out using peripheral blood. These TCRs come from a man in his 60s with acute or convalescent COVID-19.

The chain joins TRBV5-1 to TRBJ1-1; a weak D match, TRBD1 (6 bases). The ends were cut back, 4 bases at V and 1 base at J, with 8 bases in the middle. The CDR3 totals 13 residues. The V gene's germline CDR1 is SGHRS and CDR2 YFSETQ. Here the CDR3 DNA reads TGCGCCAGCAGCATACAGGGGAACACTGAAGCTTTCTTT. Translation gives CASSIQGNTEAFF.

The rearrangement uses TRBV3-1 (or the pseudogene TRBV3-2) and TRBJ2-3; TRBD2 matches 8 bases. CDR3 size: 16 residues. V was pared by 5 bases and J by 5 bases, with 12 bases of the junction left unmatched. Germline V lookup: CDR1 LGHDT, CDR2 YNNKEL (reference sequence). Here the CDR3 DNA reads TGTGCCAGCAGCTCGAGCGAGCGGGAGAGCGGAGATACGCAGTATTTT. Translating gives CASSSSERESGDTQYF.

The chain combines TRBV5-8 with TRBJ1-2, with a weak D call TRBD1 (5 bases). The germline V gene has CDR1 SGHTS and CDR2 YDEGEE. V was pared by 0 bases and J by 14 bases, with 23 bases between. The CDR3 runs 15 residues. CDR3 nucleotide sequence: TGTGCCAGCAGCTTGGCCGCGTCGTCAGGGCAACTGTGGACCTTC. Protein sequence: CASSLAASSGQLWTF. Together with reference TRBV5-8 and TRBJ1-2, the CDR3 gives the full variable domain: EAGVTQSPTHLIKTRGQQATLRCSPISGHTSVYWYQQALGLGLQFLLWYDEGEERNRGNFPPRFSGRQFPNYSSELNVNALELEDSALYLCASSLAASSGQLWTFGSGTRLTVV.

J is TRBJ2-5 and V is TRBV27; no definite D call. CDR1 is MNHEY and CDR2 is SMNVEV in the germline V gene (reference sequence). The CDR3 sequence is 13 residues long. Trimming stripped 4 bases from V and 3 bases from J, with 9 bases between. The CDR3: CASSSNNKETQYF. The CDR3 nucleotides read TGTGCCAGCAGTTCGAACAACAAAGAGACCCAGTACTTC.

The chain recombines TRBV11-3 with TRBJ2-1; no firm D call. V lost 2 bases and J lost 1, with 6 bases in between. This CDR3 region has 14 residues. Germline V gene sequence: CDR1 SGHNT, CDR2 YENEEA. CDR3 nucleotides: TGTGCCAGCAGCTTAACAGAATCCTACAATGAGCAGTTCTTC. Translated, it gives CASSLTESYNEQFF.

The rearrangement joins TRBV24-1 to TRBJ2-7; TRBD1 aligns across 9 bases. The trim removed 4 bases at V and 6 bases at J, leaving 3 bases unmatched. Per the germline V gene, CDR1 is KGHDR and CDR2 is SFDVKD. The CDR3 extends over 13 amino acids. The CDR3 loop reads CATSDPTGGEQYF. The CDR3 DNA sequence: TGTGCCACCAGTGACCCGACAGGGGGCGAGCAGTACTTC.

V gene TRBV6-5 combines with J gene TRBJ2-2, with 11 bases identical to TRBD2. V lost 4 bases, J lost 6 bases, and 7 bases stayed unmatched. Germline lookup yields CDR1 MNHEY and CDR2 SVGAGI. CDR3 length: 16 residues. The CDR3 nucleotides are TGTGCCAGCAGTTTTAGCGGGGGGGCCGGCCCCGGGGAGCTGTTTTTT. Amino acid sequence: CASSFSGGAGPGELFF.

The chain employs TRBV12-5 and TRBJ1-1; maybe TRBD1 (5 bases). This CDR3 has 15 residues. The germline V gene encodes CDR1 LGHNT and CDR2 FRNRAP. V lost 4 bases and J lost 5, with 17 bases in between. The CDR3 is CASGSGQPLRTEAFF. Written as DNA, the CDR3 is TGTGCTAGTGGTTCCGGACAACCACTGAGGACTGAAGCTTTCTTT.

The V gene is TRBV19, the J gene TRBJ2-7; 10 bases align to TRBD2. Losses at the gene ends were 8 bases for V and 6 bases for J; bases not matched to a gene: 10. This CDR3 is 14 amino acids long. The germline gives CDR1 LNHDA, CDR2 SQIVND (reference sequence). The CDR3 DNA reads TGTGCCAGTCAGCTAGCGGGAGAACCTGCCGAGCAGTACTTC. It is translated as CASQLAGEPAEQYF.

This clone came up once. The CDR3 coding sequence is TGTGCCAGCAGCTTAGGGACAGGCGGTTCGGCCTACGAGCAGTACTTC. Protein: CASSLGTGGSAYEQYF. The rearrangement uses TRBV5-6 and TRBJ2-7, with 8 bases aligning to TRBD1. Germline-derived CDR1 and CDR2 are SGHDT and YYEEEE. V shed 2 bases and J 2 bases; nucleotides not matched to a gene: 9. The CDR3 is made up of 16 amino acids.

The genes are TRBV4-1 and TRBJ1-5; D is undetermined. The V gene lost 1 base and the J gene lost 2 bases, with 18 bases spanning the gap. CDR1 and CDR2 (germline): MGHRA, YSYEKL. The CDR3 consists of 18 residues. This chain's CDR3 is CASSQAGPVEYGNQPQHF. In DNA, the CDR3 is TGCGCCAGCAGCCAAGCTGGCCCAGTCGAATATGGCAATCAGCCCCAGCATTTT.

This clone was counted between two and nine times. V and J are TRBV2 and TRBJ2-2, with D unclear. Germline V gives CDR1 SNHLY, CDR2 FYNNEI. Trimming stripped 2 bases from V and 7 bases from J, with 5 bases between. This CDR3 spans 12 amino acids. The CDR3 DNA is TGTGCCAGCAGTGAAATGTACGGGGAGCTGTTTTTT. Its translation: CASSEMYGELFF.

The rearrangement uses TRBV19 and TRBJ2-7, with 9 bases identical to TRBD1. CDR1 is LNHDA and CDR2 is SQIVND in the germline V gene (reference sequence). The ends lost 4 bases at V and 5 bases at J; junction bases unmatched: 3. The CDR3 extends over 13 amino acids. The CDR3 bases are TGTGCCAGTAGTAACAGGGGGCGGGACGAGCAGTACTTC. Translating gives CASSNRGRDEQYF.

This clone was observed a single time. CDR3 region: CASSLTGDYTEAFF. The CDR3 DNA reads as TGCGCCAGCAGCTTGACAGGGGATTACACTGAAGCTTTCTTT. The chain is built from TRBV5-1 and TRBJ1-1; 7 nucleotides match TRBD1. This CDR3 region has 14 residues. With 1 base clipped from V and 3 bases from J, the junction kept 3 bases outside the gene matches. Germline-derived CDR1 and CDR2 are SGHRS and YFSETQ.

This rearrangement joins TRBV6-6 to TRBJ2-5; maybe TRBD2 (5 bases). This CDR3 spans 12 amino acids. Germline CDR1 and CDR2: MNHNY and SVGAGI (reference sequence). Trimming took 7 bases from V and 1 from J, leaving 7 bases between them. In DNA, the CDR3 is TGTGCCAGCAAAGGGAGCCAAGAGACCCAGTACTTC. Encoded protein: CASKGSQETQYF.

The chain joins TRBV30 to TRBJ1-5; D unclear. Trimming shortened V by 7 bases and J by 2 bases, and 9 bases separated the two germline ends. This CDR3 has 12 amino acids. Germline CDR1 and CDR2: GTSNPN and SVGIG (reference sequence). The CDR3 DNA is TGTGCCTCAAACTTGGGCAATCAGCCCCAGCATTTT. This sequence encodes CASNLGNQPQHF.

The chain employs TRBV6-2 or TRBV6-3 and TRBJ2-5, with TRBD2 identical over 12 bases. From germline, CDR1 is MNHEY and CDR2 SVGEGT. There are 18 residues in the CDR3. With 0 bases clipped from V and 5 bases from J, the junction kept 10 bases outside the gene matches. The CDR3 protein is CASSYSVTSGGRGETQYF. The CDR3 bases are TGTGCCAGCAGTTACTCGGTGACTAGCGGGGGCCGAGGCGAGACCCAGTACTTC.

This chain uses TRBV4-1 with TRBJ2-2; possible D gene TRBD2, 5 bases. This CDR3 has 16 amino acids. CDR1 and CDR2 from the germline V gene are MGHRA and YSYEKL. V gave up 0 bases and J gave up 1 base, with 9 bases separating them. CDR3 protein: CASSQEEGVNTGELFF. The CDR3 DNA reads TGCGCCAGCAGCCAAGAAGAGGGAGTGAACACCGGGGAGCTGTTTTTT.

CDR3: CASTTGGEVSGEKLFF. In DNA, the CDR3 is TGTGCCAGCACAACAGGGGGCGAAGTAAGTGGCGAAAAACTGTTTTTT. The chain is built from TRBV28 and TRBJ1-4; 9 bases match TRBD1. J was trimmed by 8 bases and V by 7 bases; bases with no gene match: 14. Germline V lookup: CDR1 MDHEN, CDR2 SYDVKM. The CDR3 length is 16 residues.

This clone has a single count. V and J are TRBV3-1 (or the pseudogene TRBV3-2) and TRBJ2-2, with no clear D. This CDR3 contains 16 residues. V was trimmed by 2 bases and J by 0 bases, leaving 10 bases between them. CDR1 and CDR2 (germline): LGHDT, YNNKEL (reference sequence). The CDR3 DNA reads TGTGCCAGCAGCCAATTTGCCACAGCGAACACCGGGGAGCTGTTTTTT. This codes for CASSQFATANTGELFF.

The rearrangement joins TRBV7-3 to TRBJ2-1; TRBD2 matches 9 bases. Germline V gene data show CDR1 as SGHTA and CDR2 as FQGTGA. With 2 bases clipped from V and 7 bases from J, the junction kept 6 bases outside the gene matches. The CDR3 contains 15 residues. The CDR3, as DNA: TGTGCCAGCAGCTTACTTCTAGCGGGGTTGAATGAGCAGTTCTTC. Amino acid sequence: CASSLLLAGLNEQFF.

The CDR3 DNA reads as TGTGCCAGCAGTCTGTTACGGGGGGGCACAGATACGCAGTATTTT. This codes for CASSLLRGGTDTQYF. The V call is TRBV6-5, the J call TRBJ2-3, with TRBD2 matching over 7 bases. This CDR3 region has 15 residues. Losses at the gene ends were 5 bases for V and 1 base for J; bases not matched to a gene: 6. CDR1 is MNHEY, CDR2 SVGAGI, per germline.

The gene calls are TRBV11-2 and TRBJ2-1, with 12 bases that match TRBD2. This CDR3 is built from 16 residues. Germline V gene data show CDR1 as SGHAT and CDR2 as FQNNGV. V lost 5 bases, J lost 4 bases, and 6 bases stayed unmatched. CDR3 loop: CASSPRGTSGYNEQFF. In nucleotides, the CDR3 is TGTGCCAGCAGCCCCCGGGGGACTAGCGGGTACAATGAGCAGTTCTTC.

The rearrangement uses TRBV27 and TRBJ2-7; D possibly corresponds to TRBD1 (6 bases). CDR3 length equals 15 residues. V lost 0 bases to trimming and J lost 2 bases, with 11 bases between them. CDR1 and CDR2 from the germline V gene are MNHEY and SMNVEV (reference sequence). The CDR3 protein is CASSLSGGRTYEQYF. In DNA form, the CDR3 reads TGTGCCAGCAGTTTATCAGGGGGAAGAACCTACGAGCAGTACTTC.